The present T cell receptor (beta chain) was sequenced within a study of blood T cell repertoires in COVID-19. Study in general: COVID-19 samples, acute and convalescent, were from the United States, Italy and Spain. From T cells, B-cell-depleted T cells, or PBMCs came the material, which was cDNA or gDNA.

From germline, CDR1 is MDHEN and CDR2 SYDVKM. This CDR3 is 13 amino acids long. V was cut by 6 bases and J by 5 bases, with 10 bases left in between. TCRdb keeps only in-frame clones here, not all; method: immunoSEQ multiplex PCR. In the table there are hundreds of thousands of clones, approximately 80% of which are singletons. V is TRBV28 and J is TRBJ2-2; D perhaps matches TRBD1 (6 bases). The sequenced material came from peripheral blood. This TCR derives from a woman over 75 with active or convalescent COVID-19. Written as DNA, the CDR3 is TGTGCCAGCAGGGATGGGACAACCGGGGAGCTGTTTTTT. Protein sequence: CASRDGTTGELFF.